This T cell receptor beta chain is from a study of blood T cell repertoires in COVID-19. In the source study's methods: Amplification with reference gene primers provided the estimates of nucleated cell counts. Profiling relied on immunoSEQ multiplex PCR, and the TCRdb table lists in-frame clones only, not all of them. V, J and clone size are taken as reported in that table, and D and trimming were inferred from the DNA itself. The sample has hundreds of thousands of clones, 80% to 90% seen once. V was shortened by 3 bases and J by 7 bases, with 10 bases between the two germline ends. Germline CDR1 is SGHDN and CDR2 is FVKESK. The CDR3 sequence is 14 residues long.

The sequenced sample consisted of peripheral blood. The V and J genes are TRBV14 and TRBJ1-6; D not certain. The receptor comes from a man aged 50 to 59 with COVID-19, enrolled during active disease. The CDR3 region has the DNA TGTGCCAGCAGCCACTGGCTCTGGAATTCACCCCTCCACTTT. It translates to CASSHWLWNSPLHF. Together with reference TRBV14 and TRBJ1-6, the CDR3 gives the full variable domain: EAGVTQFPSHSVIEKGQTVTLRCDPISGHDNLYWYRRVMGKEIKFLLHFVKESKQDESGMPNNRFLAERTGGTYSTLKVQPAELEDSGVYFCASSHWLWNSPLHFGNGTRLTVT.